These 18 T cell receptor beta chains originate from one sample sequenced in a study of control samples from healthy donors and cancer patients. Sequenced by immunoSEQ multiplex PCR; TCRdb stores in-frame clones only, minus some. The sample lists about 180,000 clones, 85% to 95% seen once, with more than 1.3% in the top ten. Sequencing was carried out using blood. Receptors originate from a man younger than 40 in good health.

The chain employs TRBV4-3 and TRBJ2-1; 9 bases match TRBD2. V was pared by 1 base and J by 6 bases, with 10 bases of the junction left unmatched. CDR1 is LGHNA, CDR2 YSLEER, per germline. CDR3 length: 17 amino acids. DNA of the CDR3: TGCGCCAGCAGCCAAGGGTCCCTAGCGGGGCTCTTCAATGAGCAGTTCTTC. Its translation is CASSQGSLAGLFNEQFF.

This sequence joins TRBV24-1 and TRBJ1-3, with TRBD1 as a possible D gene (5 bases). The CDR3 spans 15 residues. CDR1 and CDR2 from the germline V gene are KGHDR and SFDVKD. V shed 6 bases and J shed 0 bases, with 11 bases lying between them. The CDR3 region has the DNA TGTGCCACCAGTTCAGGGCGCCCCTCTGGAAACACCATATATTTT. Translating it yields CATSSGRPSGNTIYF.

The chain recombines TRBV13 with TRBJ1-1; TRBD1 matches 7 bases. This CDR3 is built from 14 residues. The ends lost 5 bases at V and 5 bases at J; junction bases unmatched: 8. The germline CDR1 and CDR2 sequences are PRHDT and FYEKMQ (reference sequence). The CDR3 DNA reads as TGTGCCAGCAGCCCCCAGGGGGGGTTTACTGAAGCTTTCTTT. Translation gives CASSPQGGFTEAFF.

The chain has TRBV7-7 and TRBJ2-2, with unresolved D. V was trimmed by 1 base and J by 8 bases, leaving 11 bases between them. From germline, CDR1 is SSHAT and CDR2 FNYEAQ (reference sequence). This CDR3 has 14 amino acids. The CDR3: CASSLESYSGELFF. The CDR3 region has the DNA TGTGCCAGCAGCTTAGAAAGCTATTCGGGGGAGCTGTTTTTT.

V usage is TRBV5-1 and J usage is TRBJ2-3, with 8 bases lining up with TRBD1. V was pared by 4 bases and J by 1 base, with 8 bases of the junction left unmatched. CDR1 is SGHRS and CDR2 is YFSETQ in the germline V gene. The CDR3 totals 16 residues. CDR3 coding DNA: TGCGCCAGCAGCCCGCCCCGGGACAGGCGCACAGATACGCAGTATTTT. Residues: CASSPPRDRRTDTQYF.

The V gene is TRBV6-6, the J gene TRBJ1-4; maybe TRBD1 (6 bases). Trimming shortened V by 4 bases and J by 8 bases, and 17 bases separated the two germline ends. This CDR3 comprises 15 residues. Looked up from germline, CDR1 is MNHNY and CDR2 is SVGAGI (reference sequence). This CDR3 reads CASSSLQGKGEKLFF. In DNA, the CDR3 is TGTGCCAGCAGTTCACTTCAGGGGAAGGGGGAAAAACTGTTTTTT.

The rearrangement uses TRBV2 and TRBJ1-4; TRBD1 is a possible D gene (6 bases). Germline lookup yields CDR1 SNHLY and CDR2 FYNNEI. The CDR3 runs to 14 residues. Trimming cost V 4 bases and J 8 bases, with 14 bases left between them. This CDR3 is CASSVGDKSEKLFF. CDR3 DNA: TGTGCCAGCAGTGTGGGGGACAAATCCGAAAAACTGTTTTTT.

The V call is TRBV7-9, the J call TRBJ2-1; 13 bases are shared with TRBD2. Germline V lookup: CDR1 SEHNR, CDR2 FQNEAQ (reference sequence). J was trimmed by 7 bases and V by 5 bases; bases with no gene match: 5. The CDR3 has 15 amino acids. The DNA for the CDR3 is TGTGCCAGCAGCCCAACTAGCGGGGGGGCGAATGAGCAGTTCTTC. It specifies CASSPTSGGANEQFF.

This clone has at least ten counts. The V gene is TRBV6-1, the J gene TRBJ2-7; D unclear. V dropped 2 bases and J dropped 3 bases, with 14 bases sitting between them. Looked up from germline, CDR1 is MNHNS and CDR2 is SASEGT. The CDR3 covers 15 residues. Here the CDR3 reads CASSESSGGVYEQYF. DNA for the CDR3: TGTGCCAGCAGTGAAAGTTCGGGTGGGGTCTACGAGCAGTACTTC.

This rearrangement joins TRBV2 to TRBJ1-6, with TRBD1 identical over 7 bases. The germline CDR1 and CDR2 sequences are SNHLY and FYNNEI. There are 13 residues in the CDR3. V dropped 8 bases and J dropped 7; count of bases not matched to a gene: 5. The CDR3 loop reads CASPPTGNSPLHF. CDR3 DNA sequence: TGTGCCAGCCCACCGACAGGGAATTCACCCCTCCACTTT.

The rearrangement links TRBV7-2 to TRBJ2-3, with 9 bases aligning to TRBD2. The CDR3 is made up of 15 amino acids. Trimming cost V 3 bases and J 1 base; bases outside gene matches: 2. Germline CDR1 is SGHTA and CDR2 is FQGNSA. The CDR3 DNA reads as TGTGCCAGCAGCTTCAGACTAGCGGGCACAGATACGCAGTATTTT. Amino acid sequence: CASSFRLAGTDTQYF. Full variable domain (rest looked up from reference TRBV7-2 and TRBJ2-3): GAGVSQSPSNKVTEKGKDVELRCDPISGHTALYWYRQSLGQGLEFLIYFQGNSAPDKSGLPSDRFSAERTGGSVSTLTIQRTQQEDSAVYLCASSFRLAGTDTQYFGPGTRLTVL.

V usage is TRBV11-2 and J usage is TRBJ2-5; D remains unclear. The CDR3 covers 13 residues. Germline CDR1 SGHAT, CDR2 FQNNGV. The V and J ends lost 0 bases and 3 bases respectively, with 5 bases between them. CDR3 bases: TGTGCCAGCAGCTTAGACTGGGAAGAGACCCAGTACTTC. Its protein is CASSLDWEETQYF.

The rearrangement links TRBV7-8 to TRBJ1-1; no clear D gene. From germline, CDR1 is SGHVS and CDR2 FQNEAQ. CDR3 length: 14 amino acids. Trimming took off 0 bases at V and 8 bases at J, with 13 bases between the two ends. CDR3: CASSLAPKLGEAFF. As DNA, the CDR3 is TGTGCCAGCAGCTTAGCCCCTAAACTCGGGGAAGCTTTCTTT.

The chain links TRBV18 to TRBJ2-5, with D uncertain. CDR1 and CDR2 (germline): KGHSH, LQKENI. The CDR3 length is 10 residues. V lost 5 bases and J lost 4, with 2 bases in between. DNA for the CDR3: TGTGCCAGCTCAGGAGAGACCCAGTACTTC. Protein: CASSGETQYF.

The chain joins TRBV15 to TRBJ2-6; D is perhaps TRBD2 (5 bases). Trimming cost V 1 base and J 2 bases, with 6 bases left between them. The CDR3 has 15 residues. In germline, CDR1 is LNHNV, CDR2 YYDKDF (reference sequence). The CDR3 DNA is TGTGCCACCAGCAGAGGGGGAGCTGGGGCCAACGTCCTGACTTTC. It encodes CATSRGGAGANVLTF.

The chain employs TRBV9 and TRBJ1-3; D ambiguous. Per the germline V gene, CDR1 is SGDLS and CDR2 is YYNGEE. This CDR3 spans 17 amino acids. The germline V and J ends were trimmed by 0 bases and 0 bases, with 13 bases remaining between them. The CDR3, as DNA: TGTGCCAGCAGCGTAGATGTAGGCCCAAGCTCTGGAAACACCATATATTTT. It specifies CASSVDVGPSSGNTIYF.

This clone was detected a few times. This chain uses TRBV29-1 with TRBJ1-1; D not resolved. The CDR3 loop spans 13 amino acids. Looked up from germline, CDR1 is SQVTM and CDR2 is ANQGSEA. Between the trimmed V and J ends, which lost 3 bases and 4 bases, there was a span of 12 bases. CDR3 DNA sequence: TGCAGCGTTGACGTAAGTGTGGCCACTGAAGCTTTCTTT. Its protein is CSVDVSVATEAFF.

The chain employs TRBV2 and TRBJ2-7; TRBD1 matches at 8 bases. CDR1 and CDR2 from the germline V gene are SNHLY and FYNNEI. V dropped 8 bases and J dropped 1; count of bases not matched to a gene: 16. The CDR3 has 17 residues. CDR3 region: CASPRENGQGGSYEQYF. The DNA of the CDR3 is TGTGCCAGCCCCAGAGAGAATGGACAGGGTGGGTCCTACGAGCAGTACTTC.